This T cell receptor (beta chain) came from a study of cytomegalovirus exposure and HLA in healthy donors. Study observations and caveats: In a later analysis, a missense DCLRE1C variant was linked to TCR beta V- and J-gene trimming.

The CDR3 loop spans 14 amino acids. V lost 0 bases and J lost 0, with 6 bases in between. Germline V CDR1 and CDR2: SGHTS, YDEGEE. Regarding this clone: What it binds is not known.

Vbeta (60) and Jbeta (13) primers were used in the PCR. Measured with immunoSEQ multiplex PCR; TCRdb has only the in-frame clones, and not every one. The sample has some 120,000 clones; 70% to 85% are singletons. This receptor was identified in a woman in her 50s in good health and CMV-seronegative. Sequencing was carried out using PBMCs. J is TRBJ1-2 and V is TRBV5-8; D ambiguous. The CDR3 loop is CASSLGGANYGYTF. The CDR3 DNA is TGTGCCAGCAGCTTGGGCGGAGCTAACTATGGCTACACCTTC.